Listed below are T cell receptor beta chains from one sample, sequenced in a study of a mutant IDH1 vaccine in newly diagnosed glioma. Measured with immunoSEQ multiplex PCR; TCRdb has only the in-frame clones, and not every one. The sample includes some 120,000 clones, roughly 75% of them seen just once. Their antigens are not known. The sample here was PBMCs, taken from a glioma patient whose treatment included an IDH1 peptide vaccine. These receptors were collected from a man aged 35 to 55 with glioma. Each CDR3 is given without its conserved first and last residue.

J gene,V gene,CDR3 protein
TRBJ1-6,TRBV5-4,ASSLYLEINSPLH
TRBJ2-3,TRBV18,ASSLLREESSTDTQY
TRBJ1-2,TRBV19,ASSHQQGADGYT
TRBJ2-5,TRBV4-2,ASSQKVPGPEETQY
TRBJ2-3,TRBV6-1,ASSEAGVGGTDTQY
TRBJ1-5,TRBV6-5,ASSYDRVGQPQH
TRBJ2-7,TRBV28,ASSLITGGYEQY
TRBJ1-5,TRBV28,ASSPPLRGRQPQH
TRBJ2-7,TRBV5-5,ASSLAPSRGSYEQY
TRBJ2-5,TRBV29-1,SVATAQETQY
TRBJ1-1,TRBV30,AWRGGSNTEAF
TRBJ1-5,TRBV10-2,ASSVTPLPQH
TRBJ1-1,TRBV2,ASRSLGGGYTEAF
TRBJ2-2,TRBV30,AWSVLKLTGELF
TRBJ2-7,TRBV6-1,ASSGGSYEQY
TRBJ1-2,TRBV7-2,ASSLPGQGNYGYT
TRBJ2-2,TRBV27,ASSLGQPSNTGELF
TRBJ1-5,TRBV6-5,ASRPSGGYNQPQH
TRBJ1-2,TRBV29-1,SVPRGTEYYGYT
TRBJ1-5,TRBV21-1,ASSDTGGGQPQH
TRBJ2-3,TRBV5-5,ASSLGVGADTQY
TRBJ2-7,TRBV30,AWRGPLWAYEQY
TRBJ2-7,TRBV15,ATSESRARVDEQY
TRBJ2-3,TRBV7-9,ASSLGKRGTDTQY